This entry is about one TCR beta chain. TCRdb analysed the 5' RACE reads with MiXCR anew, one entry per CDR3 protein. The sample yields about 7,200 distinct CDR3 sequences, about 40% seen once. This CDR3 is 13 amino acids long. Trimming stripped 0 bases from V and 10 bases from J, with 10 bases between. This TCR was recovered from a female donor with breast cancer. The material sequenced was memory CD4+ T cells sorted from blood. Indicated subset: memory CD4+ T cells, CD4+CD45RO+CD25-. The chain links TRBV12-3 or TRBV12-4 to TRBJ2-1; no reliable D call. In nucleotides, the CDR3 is TGTGCCAGCAGTTTAGCGCAGAGTGGGGAGCAGTTCTTC. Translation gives CASSLAQSGEQFF.